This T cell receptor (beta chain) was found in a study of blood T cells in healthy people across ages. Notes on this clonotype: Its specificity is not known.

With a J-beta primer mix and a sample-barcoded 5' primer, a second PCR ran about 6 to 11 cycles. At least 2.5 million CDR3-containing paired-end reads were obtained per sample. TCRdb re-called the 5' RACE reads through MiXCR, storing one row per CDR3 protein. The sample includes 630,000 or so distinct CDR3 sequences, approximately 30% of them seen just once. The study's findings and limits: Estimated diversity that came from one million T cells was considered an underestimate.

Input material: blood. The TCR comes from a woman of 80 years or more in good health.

The CDR3 here is CASSVGSTGELFF. The CDR3 DNA sequence: TGTGCCAGCAGCGTTGGCAGCACCGGGGAGCTGTTTTTT. The V gene is TRBV9, the J gene TRBJ2-2, with D uncertain. Germline lookup yields CDR1 SGDLS and CDR2 YYNGEE. The V end lost 2 bases, the J end lost 4 bases, and 6 bases lay between the germline ends. The CDR3 has 13 amino acids.